Listed below are T cell receptor beta chains from one sample, sequenced in a study of shared clonotypes between healthy human individuals. Here immunoSEQ multiplex PCR was the method, and the copy in TCRdb shows in-frame clones only, minus some. The sample lists about 2.4 million clones, roughly nine tenths occurring once. Material for sequencing was naive CD4+ T cells sorted from blood. The receptors here all came from a man between 18 and 29 years old in good health. CDR3s include the opening cysteine and the closing phenylalanine or tryptophan. A D gene is named only where the DNA matches it firmly. Clone size is shown for a subset of rows, as once, few, many or a class of expanded clone.

-,TRBV27,TRBJ2-1,-,TGTGCCAGCAGTCCTGGCGGATTCAATGAGCAGTTCTTC,CASSPGGFNEQFF
TRBD2,TRBV5-4,TRBJ2-7,-,TGTGCCAGCAGCCTTCTAGCGGGAGTTAGCGAGCAGTACTTC,CASSLLAGVSEQYF
TRBD1,TRBV10-3,TRBJ2-7,-,TGTGCCACCTTGACAGGGGAGTCCTACGAGCAGTACTTC,CATLTGESYEQYF
TRBD2,TRBV7-2,TRBJ2-2,-,TGTGCCAGCAGCCCCGGACTAGCGGGAGTATTCACCGGGGAGCTGTTTTTT,CASSPGLAGVFTGELFF
-,TRBV9,TRBJ1-5,-,TGTGCCAGCAGCGTAGGCAAGAATCAGCCCCAGCATTTT,CASSVGKNQPQHF
-,TRBV5-4,TRBJ1-2,-,TGTGCCAGCAGCCGGGGAGGGGTTAAGGGCTATGGCTACACCTTC,CASSRGGVKGYGYTF
-,TRBV6-5,TRBJ1-4,-,TGTGCCAGCAGTACGGGGGTTTCAGAAAAACTGTTTTTT,CASSTGVSEKLFF
-,TRBV30,TRBJ2-2,-,TGTGCCTGGAACCCCCGTGGCGGGGAGCTGTTTTTT,CAWNPRGGELFF
-,TRBV7-3,TRBJ2-4,-,TGTGCCAGCAGCCTCTCACGTGACGCGAACATTCAGTACTTC,CASSLSRDANIQYF
-,TRBV7-6,TRBJ2-3,-,TGTGCCAGCAGCATGCACACAGATACGCAGTATTTT,CASSMHTDTQYF
-,TRBV7-9,TRBJ2-3,-,TGTGCCAGCGGGGCAACAGATACGCAGTATTTT,CASGATDTQYF
-,TRBV14,TRBJ1-2,few,TGTGCCAGCAGCTTCGACTATTATGGCTACACCTTC,CASSFDYYGYTF
TRBD1,TRBV10-3,TRBJ2-3,-,TGTGCCATCAGTGATAGTACAGGGGGCGTAGATACGCAGTATTTT,CAISDSTGGVDTQYF
-,TRBV9,TRBJ1-2,few,TGTGCCAGCAGCGTGGAGGGCAGGAACTATGGCTACACCTTC,CASSVEGRNYGYTF
TRBD2,TRBV28,TRBJ2-2,-,TGTGCCAGCAGTTTACCGGGAGGCACCGGGGAGCTGTTTTTT,CASSLPGGTGELFF
-,TRBV30,TRBJ2-7,-,TGTGCCTGGACCCATATGGAGGGATTAGGGCAGTACTTC,CAWTHMEGLGQYF
-,TRBV4-1,TRBJ2-5,-,TGCGCCAGCAGCCAGGCTTACCAAGAGACCCAGTACTTC,CASSQAYQETQYF
-,TRBV5-4,TRBJ2-1,-,TGTGCCAGCAGCTTGCCAGGCTCCTACAATGAGCAGTTCTTC,CASSLPGSYNEQFF
TRBD1,TRBV7-2,TRBJ2-3,-,TGTGCCAGCAGCTCGTCGGGACAGGGCACAGATACGCAGTATTTT,CASSSSGQGTDTQYF
-,TRBV27,TRBJ2-1,-,TGTGCCAGCAGGGGGGCTAGCGGCTCCTACAATGAGCAGTTCTTC,CASRGASGSYNEQFF
-,TRBV29-1,TRBJ2-7,-,TGCAGCGTTCTCAGATCCTACGAGCAGTACTTC,CSVLRSYEQYF
-,TRBV7-9,TRBJ2-7,-,TGTGCCAGCAGCTTATCGGCAGCCTACGAGCAGTACTTC,CASSLSAAYEQYF
TRBD1,TRBV19,TRBJ1-1,-,TGTGCCAGTACTGTCGCCGACAGGGACTTACCTGAAGCTTTCTTT,CASTVADRDLPEAFF
-,TRBV2,TRBJ1-3,-,TGTGCCAGCAGTGAAGAGGGCAGCTCTGGAAACACCATATATTTT,CASSEEGSSGNTIYF
TRBD1,TRBV5-1,TRBJ2-5,-,TGCGCCAGCAGCGCGGTCTCGACAGGGGAAGGCGAGACCCAGTACTTC,CASSAVSTGEGETQYF
-,TRBV4-1,TRBJ2-1,-,TGCGCCAGCAGCCTCGTCTCGGGGGTTGTGCAGTTCTTC,CASSLVSGVVQFF
TRBD1,TRBV5-1,TRBJ2-3,-,TGCGCCAGCAGCTTTGGACAGGGGAGCACAGATACGCAGTATTTT,CASSFGQGSTDTQYF
TRBD1,TRBV15,TRBJ2-1,-,TGTGCCACCAGCAACCCGGACAGGTCCTACAATGAGCAGTTCTTC,CATSNPDRSYNEQFF
-,TRBV9,TRBJ1-2,-,TGTGCCAGCAGCTCCGGGACCGACCATTGGTACTATGGCTACACCTTC,CASSSGTDHWYYGYTF
TRBD1,TRBV6-5,TRBJ1-4,-,TGTGCCAGCAGTTACACCTACGGGGACAGGGGGGGAAAACTGTTTTTT,CASSYTYGDRGGKLFF
-,TRBV28,TRBJ2-2,-,TGTGCCAGCAGTCTAGGGCGGTGGACGAACACCGGGGAGCTGTTTTTT,CASSLGRWTNTGELFF
TRBD1,TRBV6-5,TRBJ2-7,-,TGTGCCAGCAGAGGGACAGCCTACGAGCAGTACTTC,CASRGTAYEQYF
-,TRBV2,TRBJ1-1,-,TGTGCCAGCAGTCCAAGGAACACTGAAGCTTTCTTT,CASSPRNTEAFF
-,TRBV18,TRBJ2-5,-,TGTGCCAGCTCACCAAACCAGACAGGAAAGCAAGAGACCCAGTACTTC,CASSPNQTGKQETQYF
TRBD2,TRBV7-8,TRBJ2-2,-,TGTGCCAGCAGCCCGGTAGAGCGGGAGATTTCCACCGGGGAGCTGTTTTTT,CASSPVEREISTGELFF
TRBD1,TRBV29-1,TRBJ1-4,few,TGCAGCGTGGTTGGACAGGGGACTAATGAAAAACTGTTTTTT,CSVVGQGTNEKLFF
TRBD1,TRBV5-6,TRBJ2-7,once,TGTGCCAGCAGCCTCGGGACAGCGTTCTACGAGCAGTACTTC,CASSLGTAFYEQYF
TRBD2,TRBV27,TRBJ2-1,-,TGTGCCAGCAGTTTAATGGCGGGAGAGATAAATGAGCAGTTCTTC,CASSLMAGEINEQFF
-,TRBV7-3,TRBJ2-6,-,TGTGCCAGCAGCTTACGGGCAGACGCCTCTGGGGCCAACGTCCTGACTTTC,CASSLRADASGANVLTF
-,TRBV5-5,TRBJ1-2,-,TGTGCCAGCAGCCCTTCGGGGGGTGGGAATGGCTACACCTTC,CASSPSGGGNGYTF
-,TRBV5-1,TRBJ1-2,few,TGCGCCAGCAGCTTGGGACAGGACTATGGCTACACCTTC,CASSLGQDYGYTF
-,TRBV12-5,TRBJ2-2,-,TGTGCTAGTGGTTCCAACCATAAAGGGGAGACCGGGGAGCTGTTTTTT,CASGSNHKGETGELFF
TRBD2,TRBV19,TRBJ2-3,-,TGTGCCAGTAGTTCCGCAGGACTAGCGGGGACAGATACGCAGTATTTT,CASSSAGLAGTDTQYF
-,TRBV5-4,TRBJ2-5,-,TGTGCCAGCAGAGGGGACACGCAAGAGACCCAGTACTTC,CASRGDTQETQYF
-,TRBV6-5,TRBJ1-1,few,TGTGCCAGCACTAGTTCCTTTGACACTGAAGCTTTCTTT,CASTSSFDTEAFF